This T cell receptor (beta chain) stems from a study of a mutant IDH1 vaccine in newly diagnosed glioma (dated by TCRdb to 2020 to 2023). For the wider study: Eight vaccinations were administered to patients in weeks 1, 3, 5, 7, 11, 15, 19 and 23, corresponding to visits V03 through V10. Vaccination was initiated 4-6 weeks after radiotherapy alone, or concurrently with temozolomide cycles in the chemotherapy-containing groups. Of the 32 patients who were treated, approximately 60% were male and 37.5% were female, and the mean age was approximately 40 years. Prior to enrollment, standard therapy consisting of radiotherapy alone, temozolomide alone, or radiochemotherapy with temozolomide had been administered to patients, with the combination being received by most patients. Peripheral blood was drawn at six visits: V03 (baseline), V05, V07, V10, V12 and V13. Longitudinal TCRB deep sequencing was done for some 25 treated patients, wherever samples were available for exploratory analyses. Study-wide conclusions, independent of this receptor: Selection of PBMC samples for TCRB deep sequencing was based on availability. Across multiple MHC alleles, vaccine-induced immune responses were seen in just over 90% of patients. It was noted by the authors that analyses of patient blood samples could not be reproduced owing to sample limitations. Pseudoprogression seemed to be unrelated to changes in the top peripheral T cell clonotypes found by TCRB sequencing.

The germline V gene supplies CDR1 MGHRA and CDR2 YSYEKL. Relative to germline, V is 1 base shorter and J is 0 bases shorter, with 10 bases between their ends. The CDR3 measures 15 amino acids from cysteine to phenylalanine. The retained sequence is limited to the CDR3, 45 bases, with the frame set at the first base. The time point tag for this specimen amounts to: week 23, last vaccination. Each vaccine dose was 300 ug of a 20-mer mutant IDH1 peptide in Montanide, given subcutaneously with topical imiquimod. The donors had newly diagnosed IDH1-mutant astrocytomas of WHO grade 3 or 4 that showed loss of nuclear ATRX. The samples were drawn from NOA16, a multicentre, single-arm, open-label phase I trial in Germany that tested a mutant IDH1 peptide vaccine in humans for the first time. Genomic DNA for TCRB sequencing was extracted from EDTA blood using the DNeasy Blood and Tissue Kit. The library was built by means of the immunoSEQ multiplex PCR assay. Rearranged TCR beta chain sequences were amplified with the hsTCRB Kit following the manufacturer's protocol. TCRB libraries were sequenced on an Illumina MiSeq. Turning to the authors' computational methods: The kit vendor's proprietary platform handled demultiplexing, trimming and gene mapping. In its TCRdb copy, this immuneACCESS table keeps in-frame sequences only and misses some clones. Where compared with another copy, unresolved V genes explain less than half of these, and the others have no known cause. V, J and clone size derive from that table, while D and trimming were established from the DNA sequence. The sample table contains 25,000 to 30,000 clones; only one count was recorded for around 80% of them. Clones ranked in the top ten supply roughly 15% of the sample.

Concerning this clone itself: Its antigen is currently not known. No base-level quality is on record; no much larger clone is a single base apart.

This receptor chain uses TRBV4-1 and TRBJ2-7; the D gene is unclear. This TCR derives from a woman aged 25 to 39 with glioma. Sequencing was performed on PBMCs, taken from a glioma patient whose treatment included an IDH1 peptide vaccine. The CDR3 has the sequence CASSQGPSSSYEQYF. The bases are TGCGCCAGCAGCCAAGGACCTTCCAGCTCCTACGAGCAGTACTTC.